This T cell receptor beta chain stems from a study of metastatic and nonmetastatic thyroid tumors. In the study overall: Thyroid patients, malignant and benign, had repertoires compared across blood and tumor or nodule tissue.

TCRdb reprocessed the PCR reads via MiXCR. Here the sample spans more than 20,000 clones, roughly 22% being singletons. V was trimmed by 0 bases and J by 4 bases, leaving 7 bases between them. CDR1 SGHRS and CDR2 YFSETQ come from the germline V gene. The CDR3 runs 13 residues. Ahead of thyroid surgery, no patient had received treatment of any kind. The specimen sequenced was blood. This rearrangement joins TRBV5-1 to TRBJ1-1, with unresolved D. The sequence derives from a female donor with papillary thyroid cancer or a benign thyroid nodule (not recorded which). Some clones in this sample may be carry-over from other donors' samples. This chain's CDR3 is CASSLGGLTEAFF. The DNA for the CDR3 is TGCGCCAGCAGCTTGGGTGGCCTCACTGAAGCTTTCTTT.